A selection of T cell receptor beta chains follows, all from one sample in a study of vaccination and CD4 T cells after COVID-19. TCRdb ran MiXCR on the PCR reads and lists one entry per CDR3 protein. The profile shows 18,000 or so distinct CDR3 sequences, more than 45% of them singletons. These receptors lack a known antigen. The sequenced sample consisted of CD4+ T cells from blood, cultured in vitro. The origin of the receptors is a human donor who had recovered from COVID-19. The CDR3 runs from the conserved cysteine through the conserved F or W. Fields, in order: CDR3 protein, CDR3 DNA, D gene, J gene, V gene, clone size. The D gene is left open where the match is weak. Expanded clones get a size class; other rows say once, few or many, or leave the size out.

CDR3aa: CASGLKLDSPLHF
CDR3nt: TGCGCCAGCGGCTTGAAGTTGGATTCACCCCTCCACTTT
d_gene: NA
j_gene: TRBJ1-6
v_gene: TRBV5-1
abundance: NA

CDR3aa: CASSQGNYGYTF
CDR3nt: TGTGCCAGCAGCCAGGGGAACTATGGCTACACCTTC
d_gene: NA
j_gene: TRBJ1-2
v_gene: TRBV2
abundance: NA

CDR3aa: CASSSFRGLYTGANVLTF
CDR3nt: TGTGCCAGCAGCTCCTTCAGGGGGCTTTACACTGGGGCCAACGTCCTGACTTTC
d_gene: TRBD1
j_gene: TRBJ2-6
v_gene: TRBV11-2
abundance: NA

CDR3aa: CASSVNSLGYTF
CDR3nt: TGTGCCAGCAGTGTGAACTCCCTGGGCTACACCTTC
d_gene: NA
j_gene: TRBJ1-2
v_gene: TRBV6-2/TRBV6-3
abundance: NA

CDR3aa: CSARQGRVSQETQYF
CDR3nt: TGCAGTGCTAGACAGGGGAGAGTAAGCCAAGAGACCCAGTACTTC
d_gene: NA
j_gene: TRBJ2-5
v_gene: TRBV20-1
abundance: NA

CDR3aa: CASSIDHRFSPLHF
CDR3nt: TGTGCCAGTAGTATAGATCACCGATTTTCACCCCTCCACTTT
d_gene: NA
j_gene: TRBJ1-6
v_gene: TRBV19
abundance: NA

CDR3aa: CSARLGSETQYF
CDR3nt: TGCAGTGCTAGACTAGGTTCGGAGACCCAGTACTTC
d_gene: NA
j_gene: TRBJ2-5
v_gene: TRBV20-1
abundance: few

CDR3aa: CASKWQATSYGYTF
CDR3nt: TGTGCCAGCAAGTGGCAGGCAACGTCCTATGGCTACACCTTC
d_gene: NA
j_gene: TRBJ1-2
v_gene: TRBV2
abundance: NA

CDR3aa: CASSSPGQAGQGQETQYF
CDR3nt: TGTGCCAGCAGCTCCCCTGGTCAGGCGGGACAGGGCCAAGAGACCCAGTACTTC
d_gene: TRBD1
j_gene: TRBJ2-5
v_gene: TRBV7-9
abundance: NA

CDR3aa: CASSVGQVINQPQHF
CDR3nt: TGTGCCAGCAGTGTGGGACAGGTCATAAATCAGCCCCAGCATTTT
d_gene: TRBD1
j_gene: TRBJ1-5
v_gene: TRBV6-1
abundance: few

CDR3aa: CASGQRGVLYEQYF
CDR3nt: TGTGCCAGCGGCCAGCGGGGGGTCCTCTACGAGCAGTACTTC
d_gene: TRBD2
j_gene: TRBJ2-7
v_gene: TRBV6-1
abundance: NA

CDR3aa: CSAEPGTRRDNEQFF
CDR3nt: TGCAGTGCTGAGCCCGGGACGAGGAGGGACAATGAGCAGTTCTTC
d_gene: NA
j_gene: TRBJ2-1
v_gene: TRBV20-1
abundance: few

CDR3aa: CASSTPLGQGRTYEQYF
CDR3nt: TGTGCCAGCAGCACTCCTCTGGGGCAGGGAAGAACCTACGAGCAGTACTTC
d_gene: NA
j_gene: TRBJ2-7
v_gene: TRBV7-2
abundance: few

CDR3aa: CASSSTTSGAEKGTQYF
CDR3nt: TGTGCCAGCAGCTCCACGACTAGCGGGGCGGAAAAAGGTACGCAGTATTTT
d_gene: TRBD2
j_gene: TRBJ2-3
v_gene: TRBV5-4
abundance: NA

CDR3aa: CSASPGRAISYEQYF
CDR3nt: TGCAGTGCTAGTCCCGGTAGGGCGATCTCCTACGAGCAGTACTTC
d_gene: NA
j_gene: TRBJ2-7
v_gene: TRBV20-1
abundance: NA

CDR3aa: CAWDRQKYNEQFF
CDR3nt: TGTGCCTGGGACCGACAGAAATACAATGAGCAGTTCTTC
d_gene: NA
j_gene: TRBJ2-1
v_gene: TRBV30
abundance: NA

CDR3aa: CSARGGGGTGVGYGYTF
CDR3nt: TGCAGTGCTAGAGGCGGGGGTGGGACAGGGGTAGGCTATGGCTACACCTTC
d_gene: TRBD1
j_gene: TRBJ1-2
v_gene: TRBV20-1
abundance: NA

CDR3aa: CASSLGTASESTDTQYF
CDR3nt: TGTGCCAGCAGCTTAGGGACAGCCTCCGAATCCACAGATACGCAGTATTTT
d_gene: NA
j_gene: TRBJ2-3
v_gene: TRBV11-3
abundance: NA

CDR3aa: CASSYSRGQPQHF
CDR3nt: TGTGCCAGCAGTTACTCGAGGGGTCAGCCCCAGCATTTT
d_gene: NA
j_gene: TRBJ1-5
v_gene: TRBV6-5
abundance: NA

CDR3aa: CATSRTGRISGNTIYF
CDR3nt: TGTGCCACCAGCAGAACTGGCAGGATCTCTGGAAACACCATATATTTT
d_gene: NA
j_gene: TRBJ1-3
v_gene: TRBV15
abundance: NA

CDR3aa: CASSRTEQETQYF
CDR3nt: TGTGCCAGCAGTCGGACAGAACAAGAGACCCAGTACTTC
d_gene: NA
j_gene: TRBJ2-5
v_gene: TRBV6-1
abundance: NA

CDR3aa: CASSPRGRNSYEQYF
CDR3nt: TGTGCCAGCTCACCACGGGGCAGGAACTCCTACGAGCAGTACTTC
d_gene: NA
j_gene: TRBJ2-7
v_gene: TRBV18
abundance: NA

CDR3aa: CASSFDRATNSPLHF
CDR3nt: TGCGCCAGCAGCTTCGACAGGGCCACTAATTCACCCCTCCACTTT
d_gene: TRBD1
j_gene: TRBJ1-6
v_gene: TRBV5-1
abundance: NA

CDR3aa: CATSDKGLTGNADTQYF
CDR3nt: TGTGCCACCAGTGATAAGGGGCTAACGGGGAACGCGGATACGCAGTATTTT
d_gene: NA
j_gene: TRBJ2-3
v_gene: TRBV24-1
abundance: few

CDR3aa: CASSPQGIYGYTF
CDR3nt: TGTGCCAGCAGCCCTCAGGGGATCTATGGCTACACCTTC
d_gene: NA
j_gene: TRBJ1-2
v_gene: TRBV7-2
abundance: few

CDR3aa: CASSTRTGGLFF
CDR3nt: TGTGCCAGCAGCACCCGGACAGGGGGCTTGTTCTTC
d_gene: TRBD1
j_gene: TRBJ2-1
v_gene: TRBV11-2
abundance: NA

CDR3aa: CASSFSGYQPQHF
CDR3nt: TGTGCCAGCAGTTTTTCGGGGTATCAGCCCCAGCATTTT
d_gene: NA
j_gene: TRBJ1-5
v_gene: TRBV27
abundance: NA

CDR3aa: CASSLSFLNQPQHF
CDR3nt: TGTGCCAGCAGTTTAAGCTTTTTAAATCAGCCCCAGCATTTT
d_gene: NA
j_gene: TRBJ1-5
v_gene: TRBV28
abundance: NA

CDR3aa: CASRGWGGSYEQYF
CDR3nt: TGCGCCAGCAGGGGTTGGGGGGGGTCCTACGAGCAGTACTTC
d_gene: TRBD2
j_gene: TRBJ2-7
v_gene: TRBV10-2
abundance: NA

CDR3aa: CSARSALSNEQFF
CDR3nt: TGCAGTGCTAGATCCGCCCTGTCCAATGAGCAGTTCTTC
d_gene: NA
j_gene: TRBJ2-1
v_gene: TRBV20-1
abundance: NA

CDR3aa: CASRSGQGTYNEQFF
CDR3nt: TGTGCCAGCAGGTCCGGACAGGGTACCTACAATGAGCAGTTCTTC
d_gene: TRBD1
j_gene: TRBJ2-1
v_gene: TRBV28
abundance: NA

CDR3aa: CASSASGQNQPQHF
CDR3nt: TGTGCCAGCAGTGCGTCGGGACAGAATCAGCCCCAGCATTTT
d_gene: TRBD1
j_gene: TRBJ1-5
v_gene: TRBV6-2/TRBV6-3
abundance: few

CDR3aa: CASSMTTGGTTQPQHF
CDR3nt: TGTGCCAGTAGTATGACGACAGGGGGCACGACTCAGCCCCAGCATTTT
d_gene: TRBD1
j_gene: TRBJ1-5
v_gene: TRBV19
abundance: NA

CDR3aa: CASSEYNEQFF
CDR3nt: TGTGCCAGCAGTGAGTACAATGAGCAGTTCTTC
d_gene: NA
j_gene: TRBJ2-1
v_gene: TRBV2
abundance: NA

CDR3aa: CASSLDSSLGETQYF
CDR3nt: TGTGCCAGCAGCTTAGATTCTAGCCTGGGAGAGACCCAGTACTTC
d_gene: NA
j_gene: TRBJ2-5
v_gene: TRBV7-2
abundance: NA

CDR3aa: CASSLRQGTEAFF
CDR3nt: TGTGCCAGCAGCCTCCGACAGGGTACTGAAGCTTTCTTT
d_gene: TRBD1
j_gene: TRBJ1-1
v_gene: TRBV7-3
abundance: NA

CDR3aa: CASGLVLSGRGSEAFF
CDR3nt: TGTGCTAGTGGTTTGGTACTCTCAGGGAGGGGGAGTGAAGCTTTCTTT
d_gene: NA
j_gene: TRBJ1-1
v_gene: TRBV12-5
abundance: NA

CDR3aa: CASSLWGSPLHF
CDR3nt: TGTGCCAGCAGCTTGTGGGGTTCACCCCTCCACTTT
d_gene: NA
j_gene: TRBJ1-6
v_gene: TRBV11-3
abundance: NA

CDR3aa: CAISDFPETNYGYTF
CDR3nt: TGTGCCATCAGTGACTTCCCGGAAACCAACTATGGCTACACCTTC
d_gene: NA
j_gene: TRBJ1-2
v_gene: TRBV10-3
abundance: few

CDR3aa: CASRGDRVADTQYF
CDR3nt: TGTGCCAGCAGGGGGGACAGGGTAGCAGATACGCAGTATTTT
d_gene: TRBD1
j_gene: TRBJ2-3
v_gene: TRBV2
abundance: NA